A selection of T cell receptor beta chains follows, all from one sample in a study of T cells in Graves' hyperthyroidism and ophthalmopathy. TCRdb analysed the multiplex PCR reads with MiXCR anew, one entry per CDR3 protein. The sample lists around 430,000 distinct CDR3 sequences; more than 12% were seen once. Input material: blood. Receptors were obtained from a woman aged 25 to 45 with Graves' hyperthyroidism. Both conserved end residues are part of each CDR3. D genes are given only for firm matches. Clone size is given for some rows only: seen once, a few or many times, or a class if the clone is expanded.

CASSVGEIGLSYEQYF,TGTGCCAGCAGCGTAGGTGAGATAGGACTTTCCTACGAGCAGTACTTC,TRBV9,.,TRBJ2-7,.
CATSDWDSQGTQYF,TGTGCCACCAGTGATTGGGACAGTCAAGGGACCCAGTACTTC,TRBV24-1,.,TRBJ2-5,TRBD1
CASSYEGGAKWTGGLFF,TGTGCCAGCAGTTACGAGGGGGGCGCGAAATGGACCGGGGGGCTGTTTTTT,TRBV6-2/TRBV6-3,.,TRBJ2-2,.
CASSFAVTYEQYF,TGTGCCAGCAGTTTCGCAGTGACCTACGAGCAGTACTTC,TRBV28,many,TRBJ2-7,.
CASSLVGLDFSGANVLTF,TGTGCCAGCAGCTTAGTGGGACTAGACTTTTCTGGGGCCAACGTCCTGACTTTC,TRBV7-8,many,TRBJ2-6,TRBD2
CSAKLAGVGYNEQFF,TGCAGTGCTAAACTAGCGGGAGTAGGGTACAATGAGCAGTTCTTC,TRBV20-1,.,TRBJ2-1,TRBD2
CASGRTRADTQYF,TGTGCCAGCGGCAGGACTAGGGCAGATACGCAGTATTTT,TRBV19,few,TRBJ2-3,TRBD2
CASVRRGGFHEQYF,TGTGCCAGTGTTAGGCGGGGAGGTTTCCACGAGCAGTACTTC,TRBV11-2,many,TRBJ2-7,.
CAISEGFQPQHF,TGTGCCATCAGTGAGGGTTTTCAGCCCCAGCATTTT,TRBV10-3,.,TRBJ1-5,.
CASSQPLERPYTDTQYF,TGCGCCAGCAGCCAACCCCTAGAGCGCCCTTACACAGATACGCAGTATTTT,TRBV4-1,.,TRBJ2-3,.
CSALAPRHYNEQFF,TGCAGCGCACTAGCGCCCCGTCACTACAATGAGCAGTTCTTC,TRBV29-1,.,TRBJ2-1,TRBD2
CATSRGRGLDGNTIYF,TGTGCCACCAGCAGAGGAAGGGGCTTGGATGGAAACACCATATATTTT,TRBV15,.,TRBJ1-3,.
CASSGDGILNSNQPQHF,TGCGCCAGCAGCGGGGACGGAATATTGAATAGCAATCAGCCCCAGCATTTT,TRBV5-1,.,TRBJ1-5,.
CASSLAGASYNGQFF,TGTGCCAGCAGCTTAGCGGGAGCCTCCTACAATGGGCAGTTCTTC,TRBV7-2,few,TRBJ2-1,.
CASSQVRDKEKLFF,TGTGCCAGCAGCCAAGTCCGGGACAAAGAAAAACTGTTTTTT,TRBV3-1,few,TRBJ1-4,.
CASSQGGTYNTEAFF,TGTGCCAGCAGCCAAGGGGGGACATACAACACTGAAGCTTTCTTT,TRBV3-1,many,TRBJ1-1,.
CAWSVGLGNTIYF,TGTGCCTGGAGTGTAGGACTTGGAAACACCATATATTTT,TRBV30,few,TRBJ1-3,.
CASSVVGPGELFF,TGTGCCAGCAGCGTTGTCGGACCCGGGGAGCTGTTTTTT,TRBV7-9,few,TRBJ2-2,.
CASTDQTRHINEQFF,TGTGCCAGCACCGACCAGACGCGACACATTAATGAGCAGTTCTTC,TRBV28,many,TRBJ2-1,.
CSAGLRGADTQYF,TGCAGTGCTGGACTCCGGGGCGCAGATACGCAGTATTTT,TRBV20-1,many,TRBJ2-3,.
CASSSSGGRDYGYTF,TGTGCCAGCAGTTCCTCGGGGGGGCGCGACTATGGCTACACCTTC,TRBV28,many,TRBJ1-2,.
CASTPGQGIIGEQFF,TGTGCCAGCACCCCGGGACAGGGGATAATAGGTGAGCAGTTCTTC,TRBV3-1,many,TRBJ2-1,TRBD1
CASSSAGHLSYEQYF,TGCGCCAGCAGCTCCGCTGGACACCTCTCCTACGAGCAGTACTTC,TRBV5-1,few,TRBJ2-7,.
CAISESPGGEETQYF,TGTGCCATCAGTGAGTCGCCAGGGGGCGAAGAGACCCAGTACTTC,TRBV10-3,.,TRBJ2-5,TRBD1
CASRKRANEKLFF,TGTGCCAGCAGGAAGAGGGCTAATGAAAAACTGTTTTTT,TRBV12-3/TRBV12-4,many,TRBJ1-4,.
CASSLVVGQGDEQYF,TGTGCCAGCAGCTTAGTTGTAGGACAGGGAGACGAGCAGTACTTC,TRBV7-9,few,TRBJ2-7,TRBD1
CASRARGSRTYEQYF,TGTGCCAGCAGGGCTAGGGGGTCGAGAACCTACGAGCAGTACTTC,TRBV28,.,TRBJ2-7,.
CASSFGIRGSGETQYF,TGTGCCAGCAGTTTTGGGATCCGGGGTTCCGGGGAGACCCAGTACTTC,TRBV28,.,TRBJ2-5,.
CASSYSTSRSSYEQYF,TGTGCCAGCAGTTACTCGACTAGCAGGAGCTCCTACGAGCAGTACTTC,TRBV6-2/TRBV6-3,many,TRBJ2-7,TRBD2
CASSPVDRGGTEAFF,TGTGCCAGCTCACCAGTCGACAGGGGGGGGACTGAAGCTTTCTTT,TRBV18,few,TRBJ1-1,TRBD1
CASSYSGSGNSNQPQHF,TGTGCCAGCAGTTACTCAGGGTCCGGGAATAGCAATCAGCCCCAGCATTTT,TRBV6-5,many,TRBJ1-5,.
CASILNLSSGNTIYF,TGTGCCAGCATTCTCAACCTGAGCTCTGGAAACACCATATATTTT,TRBV6-2/TRBV6-3,.,TRBJ1-3,.
CASSPPGTIGSYEQYF,TGTGCCAGCAGTCCCCCCGGGACAATCGGATCCTACGAGCAGTACTTC,TRBV6-2/TRBV6-3,.,TRBJ2-7,.
CASSTGQLGDTQYF,TGCGCCAGCAGCACGGGACAGTTAGGAGATACGCAGTATTTT,TRBV5-1,many,TRBJ2-3,TRBD1
CASSQGSPGAYEQYF,TGCGCCAGCAGCCAAGGATCTCCGGGGGCCTACGAGCAGTACTTC,TRBV4-1,.,TRBJ2-7,.
CASTQLRSYNEQFF,TGTGCCAGCACACAACTACGCTCCTACAATGAGCAGTTCTTC,TRBV6-1,few,TRBJ2-1,.
CSAREMEGWGEQFF,TGCAGTGCTAGAGAGATGGAGGGATGGGGTGAGCAGTTCTTC,TRBV20-1,many,TRBJ2-1,.
CAIDRSGSLGEQYF,TGTGCCATTGACCGTAGCGGGAGTTTGGGCGAGCAGTACTTC,TRBV28,many,TRBJ2-7,TRBD2
CASSLATGNQPQHF,TGTGCCAGCAGTTTAGCGACGGGGAATCAGCCCCAGCATTTT,TRBV27,many,TRBJ1-5,.
CASSLIPSPYEQYF,TGTGCCAGCAGTTTAATTCCGTCGCCCTACGAGCAGTACTTC,TRBV28,few,TRBJ2-7,.
CASSIGGENTEAFF,TGTGCCAGTAGTATAGGGGGCGAGAACACTGAAGCTTTCTTT,TRBV19,.,TRBJ1-1,.
CASSLENRGSYNEQFF,TGTGCCAGCAGCTTAGAGAACAGGGGAAGTTACAATGAGCAGTTCTTC,TRBV11-3,many,TRBJ2-1,TRBD1
CASSQGAGGSTDTQYF,TGTGCCAGCAGCCAAGGAGCGGGAGGGAGCACAGATACGCAGTATTTT,TRBV4-2,few,TRBJ2-3,TRBD2
CATSDTGLAGSYEQYF,TGTGCCACCAGTGATACTGGACTAGCAGGTAGCTACGAGCAGTACTTC,TRBV24-1,many,TRBJ2-7,TRBD2
CASSQAQGDSGNTIYF,TGTGCCAGCAGCCAAGCCCAGGGTGACTCTGGAAACACCATATATTTT,TRBV7-2,few,TRBJ1-3,.
CASTSPSRDPYEQYF,TGTGCCAGCACGAGCCCCTCACGGGACCCCTACGAGCAGTACTTC,TRBV7-9,.,TRBJ2-7,.
CASSPTGSGPYNEQFF,TGTGCCAGCAGCCCTACGGGTAGCGGGCCCTACAATGAGCAGTTCTTC,TRBV9,.,TRBJ2-1,TRBD2
CASSQRFSRPGEKLFF,TGTGCCAGCAGTCAACGGTTTTCGCGCCCCGGTGAAAAACTGTTTTTT,TRBV28,many,TRBJ1-4,.
CASSLLGTYEQYF,TGTGCCAGCAGTTTACTGGGGACCTACGAGCAGTACTTC,TRBV28,many,TRBJ2-7,.
CASTKAGSSSYNEQFF,TGTGCCAGCACCAAAGCGGGGTCAAGCTCCTACAATGAGCAGTTCTTC,TRBV9,few,TRBJ2-1,TRBD2
CASSLVWTENNEQFF,TGCGCCAGCAGCTTGGTTTGGACAGAAAACAATGAGCAGTTCTTC,TRBV5-1,many,TRBJ2-1,.
CASRPDRGLAEISYNEQFF,TGTGCCAGCAGGCCGGACAGGGGGCTAGCGGAGATCTCCTACAATGAGCAGTTCTTC,TRBV12-3/TRBV12-4,many,TRBJ2-1,TRBD1
CASSPREVQPQHF,TGTGCCAGCAGTCCCCGTGAAGTGCAGCCCCAGCATTTT,TRBV12-3/TRBV12-4,many,TRBJ1-5,.
CASSLLGGQGFYEQYF,TGTGCCAGCAGTTTATTGGGGGGACAGGGTTTCTACGAGCAGTACTTC,TRBV27,many,TRBJ2-7,TRBD1
CAWSVIKPLLLSGNTIYF,TGTGCCTGGAGTGTAATTAAGCCCCTTCTTTTATCTGGAAACACCATATATTTT,TRBV30,many,TRBJ1-3,.
CSARDERDRAYEQYF,TGCAGTGCTAGAGATGAGCGGGACAGGGCCTACGAGCAGTACTTC,TRBV20-1,many,TRBJ2-7,TRBD1
CATSGGASGEQYF,TGTGCCACCAGTGGCGGCGCGAGCGGTGAGCAGTACTTC,TRBV24-1,many,TRBJ2-7,.
CASSDLPGRSNEKLFF,TGTGCCAGCAGTGACCTGCCAGGGAGATCTAATGAAAAACTGTTTTTT,TRBV2,many,TRBJ1-4,.
CASSLSSTGLNEQFF,TGTGCCAGCAGTTTAAGTTCTACAGGGCTCAATGAGCAGTTCTTC,TRBV12-3/TRBV12-4,.,TRBJ2-1,.
CASSFLEKLFF,TGTGCCAGCAGTTTTCTTGAAAAACTGTTTTTT,TRBV12-3/TRBV12-4,many,TRBJ1-4,.